The 14 T cell receptor beta chains below were found in one sample sequenced in a study of blood T cell repertoires in COVID-19. Sequenced by immunoSEQ multiplex PCR; TCRdb stores in-frame clones only, minus some. The profile shows approximately 70,000 clones, around 87% of them singletons. Sequencing was carried out using peripheral blood. These receptors all come from a man aged 50 to 59 with active COVID-19.

The chain links TRBV9 to TRBJ1-2; a weak D match, TRBD1 (6 bases). Germline V gene sequence: CDR1 SGDLS, CDR2 YYNGEE. The CDR3 runs to 13 residues. Trimming pared 7 bases from V and 8 bases from J, leaving 18 bases between. The CDR3 reads CASYSFGGRGYTF. The CDR3 coding sequence is TGTGCCAGCTACAGTTTCGGGGGGCGAGGCTACACCTTC.

The chain employs TRBV5-1 and TRBJ2-1; 7 nucleotides agree with TRBD1. Per germline, CDR1 SGHRS and CDR2 YFSETQ. The CDR3 length is 17 residues. V shed 0 bases and J 2 bases; nucleotides not matched to a gene: 8. DNA for the CDR3: TGCGCCAGCAGCTTGGCCATTGAGGGGGCCCCCTACAATGAGCAGTTCTTC. This codes for CASSLAIEGAPYNEQFF.

J is TRBJ1-6 and V is TRBV5-1; D gene ambiguous. Germline loops: CDR1 SGHRS, CDR2 YFSETQ. Trimming pared 4 bases from V and 9 bases from J, leaving 11 bases between. The CDR3 is made up of 13 amino acids. The CDR3 bases are TGCGCCAGCAGCCTAATAACCGGTTCACCCCTCCACTTT. As protein: CASSLITGSPLHF.

The chain recombines TRBV25-1 with TRBJ2-5, with 8 bases matching TRBD2. The CDR3 is made up of 14 amino acids. Germline CDR1 MGHDK, CDR2 SYGVNS. V shed 7 bases and J 4 bases; nucleotides not matched to a gene: 8. The CDR3 DNA reads TGTGCCAGCACCCGGGCCGGGGGGGGAGAGACCCAGTACTTC. Translation gives CASTRAGGGETQYF. The full variable domain, its missing parts supplied by reference TRBV25-1 and TRBJ2-5, is EADIYQTPRYLVIGTGKKITLECSQTMGHDKMYWYQQDPGMELHLIHYSYGVNSTEKGDLSSESTVSRIRTEHFPLTLESARPSHTSQYLCASTRAGGGETQYFGPGTRLLVL.

This clone was seen a few times. The chain has TRBV4-2 and TRBJ1-1; 8 nucleotides align to TRBD1. Looked up from germline, CDR1 is LGHNA and CDR2 is YNFKEQ. Trimming took 1 base from V and 0 from J; bases not matched to a gene: 1. There are 15 residues in the CDR3. The CDR3 DNA sequence: TGTGCCAGCAGCCAAGGACAGGGGATGAACACTGAAGCTTTCTTT. Its translation: CASSQGQGMNTEAFF.

This chain joins TRBV7-2 and TRBJ2-7; D remains ambiguous. The CDR3 is made up of 12 amino acids. V was clipped by 3 bases and J by 6 bases, with 9 bases between them. Germline V gene lookup returns CDR1 SGHTA and CDR2 FQGNSA. CDR3 sequence: CASSFPPSEQYF. CDR3 nucleotide sequence: TGTGCCAGCAGCTTTCCCCCTTCCGAGCAGTACTTC.

This clone has only a few counts. This sequence joins TRBV27 and TRBJ1-6; possibly TRBD1 for D (6 bases). This CDR3 is 16 amino acids long. Per germline, CDR1 MNHEY and CDR2 SMNVEV (reference sequence). V lost 2 bases and J lost 9, with 17 bases in between. This CDR3 is CASSLRGRGVFSPLHF. The DNA for the CDR3 is TGTGCCAGCAGTTTAAGGGGCAGGGGTGTATTTTCACCCCTCCACTTT.

The J gene is TRBJ2-1, the V gene TRBV19; 16 bases match TRBD2. The CDR3 spans 16 residues. CDR1 LNHDA and CDR2 SQIVND come from the germline V gene (reference sequence). Trimming cost V 4 bases and J 7 bases; bases outside gene matches: 4. The CDR3 DNA is TGTGCCAGTAGTACCCTGGGACTAGCGGGGGGGAATGAGCAGTTCTTC. Encoded protein: CASSTLGLAGGNEQFF.

J is TRBJ1-2 and V is TRBV19, with D perhaps TRBD1 (6 bases). Germline assignment: CDR1 LNHDA and CDR2 SQIVND (reference sequence). The CDR3 sequence is 14 residues long. V shed 5 bases and J shed 7 bases, with 17 bases lying between them. The DNA of the CDR3 is TGTGCCAGTAGTGTGGCAGGGGCTTATTCTGGCTACACCTTC. It translates to CASSVAGAYSGYTF.

This chain joins TRBV5-1 and TRBJ2-3, with a tentative D call TRBD1 (6 bases). Germline V gene data show CDR1 as SGHRS and CDR2 as YFSETQ. Trimming pared 1 base from V and 0 bases from J, leaving 9 bases between. The CDR3 sequence is 15 residues long. The CDR3 region has the DNA TGCGCCAGCAGCTTGTCAGGGGCGAGCACAGATACGCAGTATTTT. Translated, it gives CASSLSGASTDTQYF. The full variable domain, in which reference TRBV5-1 and TRBJ2-3 provide the parts outside the CDR3, is KAGVTQTPRYLIKTRGQQVTLSCSPISGHRSVSWYQQTPGQGLQFLFEYFSETQRNKGNFPGRFSGRQFSNSRSEMNVSTLELGDSALYLCASSLSGASTDTQYFGPGTRLTVL.

The chain recombines TRBV27 with TRBJ1-1; 8 positions agree with TRBD1. The CDR3 contains 16 residues. Losses at the gene ends were 5 bases for V and 0 bases for J; bases not matched to a gene: 8. The germline V gene encodes CDR1 MNHEY and CDR2 SMNVEV (reference sequence). CDR3 residues: CASSLSGGPMNTEAFF. The CDR3 DNA sequence: TGTGCCAGCAGTCTTTCAGGGGGCCCCATGAACACTGAAGCTTTCTTT.

The chain recombines TRBV7-2 with TRBJ2-1; 7 bases are a match to TRBD2. The CDR3 runs to 15 residues. CDR1 SGHTA and CDR2 FQGNSA come from the germline V gene. The junction had 7 bases not matched to a gene; V was cut back by 5 bases and J by 3 bases. The CDR3 DNA reads TGTGCCAGCAGCCCAGGGAGGGCCAGCTACAATGAGCAGTTCTTC. Its translation is CASSPGRASYNEQFF. Together with reference TRBV7-2 and TRBJ2-1, the CDR3 gives the full variable domain: GAGVSQSPSNKVTEKGKDVELRCDPISGHTALYWYRQSLGQGLEFLIYFQGNSAPDKSGLPSDRFSAERTGGSVSTLTIQRTQQEDSAVYLCASSPGRASYNEQFFGPGTRLTVL.

This clone was picked up a small number of times. J is TRBJ2-3 and V is TRBV27, with D tentatively TRBD1 (5 bases). The CDR3 extends over 15 amino acids. Trimming cost V 3 bases and J 0 bases, with 10 bases left between them. In germline, CDR1 is MNHEY, CDR2 SMNVEV (reference sequence). The CDR3 bases are TGTGCCAGCAGTTTCTCGACAGCAAGCACAGATACGCAGTATTTT. It is translated as CASSFSTASTDTQYF.

This chain joins TRBV11-2 and TRBJ2-1, with unresolved D. The V end was cut by 4 bases, the J end by 0 bases, with 7 bases between. Germline loops: CDR1 SGHAT, CDR2 FQNNGV. This CDR3 is 14 amino acids long. The CDR3 DNA sequence: TGTGCCAGCAGCTCTCTACGCTCCTACAATGAGCAGTTCTTC. Amino acid sequence: CASSSLRSYNEQFF.